The rows below give T cell receptor beta chains drawn from one sample of a study of PD-1 blockade in mismatch repair-deficient tumors. Only in-frame clones appear in the TCRdb table, and some are missing; sequencing was by immunoSEQ multiplex PCR. The sample lists about 9,800 clones, 86% seen once, with 20% to 25% in the top ten. No antigen has been identified for these receptors. The source material was cells cultured in vitro, sampled from a patient treated with pembrolizumab. All receptors derive from an adult with mismatch repair-deficient cancer. Both conserved end residues are part of each CDR3. The D gene is left open where the match is weak. Size values are once, few and many counts, or a class for expanded clones, and some rows have none.

V gene,clone size,D gene,J gene,CDR3 length,CDR3 DNA,CDR3 protein
TRBV21-1,-,-,TRBJ2-1,17,TGTGCCAGCAGTAAAGGGGATGGGACCAGGCCAGACAATGAGCAGTTCTTC,CASSKGDGTRPDNEQFF
TRBV11-3,-,-,TRBJ1-6,18,TGTGCCAGCAGCTTAGGCCCAGGGACCGGGACACGGAATTCACCCCTCCACTTT,CASSLGPGTGTRNSPLHF
TRBV5-1,-,-,TRBJ2-1,17,TGCGCCAGCAGCTTGGATTTACGCCGCCCGGGGGCCAATGAGCAGTTCTTC,CASSLDLRRPGANEQFF
TRBV5-1,-,TRBD2,TRBJ2-3,19,TGCGCCAGCAGCTTGGAACTAGCGGGAGACCCAAGTCCCGCAGATACGCAGTATTTT,CASSLELAGDPSPADTQYF
TRBV23-1,-,-,TRBJ2-1,16,TGCGCCAGCAGTCCCTGGATCCAGGGCTCCTACAATGAGCAGTTCTTC,CASSPWIQGSYNEQFF
TRBV25-1,-,-,TRBJ2-2,13,TGTGCCAGCAGTCGGACCGGGGTCGGGGAGCTGTTTTTT,CASSRTGVGELFF
TRBV11-2,-,-,TRBJ2-7,14,TGTGCCAGCACCCACGGGCCCGGCCCCTACGAGCAGTACTTC,CASTHGPGPYEQYF
TRBV2,-,TRBD1,TRBJ2-7,13,TGTGCCAGCAATGGGGGACAGGCCTACGAGCAGTACTTC,CASNGGQAYEQYF
TRBV18,-,TRBD2,TRBJ2-3,17,TGTGCCAGCTCACCACCGTCTAGCGGGAGGATCACAGATACGCAGTATTTT,CASSPPSSGRITDTQYF
TRBV5-1,-,-,TRBJ2-5,15,TGCGCCAGCAGCTTGGTTAAGGGGGATGAAGAGACCCAGTACTTC,CASSLVKGDEETQYF
TRBV28,-,-,TRBJ2-7,16,TGTGCCAGCAGTTCTTTCGACTTTCTGTTTAAGGACGAGCAGTACTTC,CASSSFDFLFKDEQYF
TRBV6-5,few,TRBD1,TRBJ1-5,14,TGTGCCAGCAGCTATGGACAGGGGAATCAGCCCCAGCATTTT,CASSYGQGNQPQHF
TRBV28,-,-,TRBJ1-2,12,TGTGCCAGCAGTCTAGCCATCTATGGCTACACCTTC,CASSLAIYGYTF
TRBV19,-,TRBD1,TRBJ1-6,15,TGTGCCAGTAGTTCGGACAGGGGGCTAGGATCACCCCTCCACTTT,CASSSDRGLGSPLHF
TRBV7-2,-,-,TRBJ2-5,11,TGTGCCAGCAGCGTCCAAGAGACCCAGTACTTC,CASSVQETQYF
TRBV4-1,-,-,TRBJ1-1,11,TGCGCCAGCAGCCAAGGGGCTGAAGCTTTCTTT,CASSQGAEAFF
TRBV5-4,-,TRBD2,TRBJ2-7,15,TGTGCCAGCAGCCCGCGGTTGGCGGGAGCAATCGAGCAGTACTTC,CASSPRLAGAIEQYF
TRBV5-6,-,-,TRBJ2-5,13,TGTGCCAGCAGCTTGGCCGGGGCCGAGACCCAGTACTTC,CASSLAGAETQYF
TRBV6-6,once,-,TRBJ2-1,12,TGTGCCAGCAGTTACTCTTACAATGAGCAGTTCTTC,CASSYSYNEQFF
TRBV15,-,TRBD1,TRBJ2-5,15,TGTGCCACCAGCAGAACCGGACAGGGCCAAGAGACCCAGTACTTC,CATSRTGQGQETQYF